The clone carrying this T cell receptor (beta chain) was counted only a few times. Antigen: not known. One entry per CDR3 protein, called by TCRdb with MiXCR from the 5' RACE reads. The sample shows 250,000 or so distinct CDR3 sequences, around 10% of them seen only once. There are 17 residues in the CDR3. The V end was cut by 2 bases, the J end by 0 bases, with 11 bases between. Germline CDR1 SGHVS, CDR2 FNYEAQ. This entry comes from a study of CD8 T cells in ankylosing spondylitis. General study points: Previously reported in reactive arthritis synovial fluid and blood were some of the motif variants. Reports say disease-linked clones showed up significantly more in matched ankylosing spondylitis synovial fluid.

Sequencing input: blood, either unsorted or a sorted T cell fraction (not recorded which). The rearrangement links TRBV7-6 to TRBJ2-6; D may be TRBD2 (5 bases). The receptor's source is a male donor with ankylosing spondylitis or in good health (not recorded which). CDR3 nucleotides: TGTGCCAGCAGCTTACGGGAAGTTGGCTCTGGGGCCAACGTCCTGACTTTC. This translates into CASSLREVGSGANVLTF.